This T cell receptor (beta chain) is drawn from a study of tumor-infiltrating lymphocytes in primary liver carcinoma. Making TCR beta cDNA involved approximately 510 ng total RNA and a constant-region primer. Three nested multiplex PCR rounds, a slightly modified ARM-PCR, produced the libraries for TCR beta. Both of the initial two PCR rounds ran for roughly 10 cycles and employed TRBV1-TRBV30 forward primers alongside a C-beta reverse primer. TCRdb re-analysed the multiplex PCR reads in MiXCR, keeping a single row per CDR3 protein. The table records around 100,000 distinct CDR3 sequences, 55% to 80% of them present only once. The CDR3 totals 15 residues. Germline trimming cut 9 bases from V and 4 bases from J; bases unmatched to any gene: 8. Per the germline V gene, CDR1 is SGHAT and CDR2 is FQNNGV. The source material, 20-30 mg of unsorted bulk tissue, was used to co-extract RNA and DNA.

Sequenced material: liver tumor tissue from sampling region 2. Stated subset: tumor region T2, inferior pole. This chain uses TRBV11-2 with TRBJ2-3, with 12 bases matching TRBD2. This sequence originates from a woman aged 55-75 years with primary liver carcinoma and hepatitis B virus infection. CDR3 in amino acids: CASNPGLAGPDTQYF. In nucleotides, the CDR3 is TGTGCCAGTAACCCAGGACTAGCGGGACCAGATACGCAGTATTTT.